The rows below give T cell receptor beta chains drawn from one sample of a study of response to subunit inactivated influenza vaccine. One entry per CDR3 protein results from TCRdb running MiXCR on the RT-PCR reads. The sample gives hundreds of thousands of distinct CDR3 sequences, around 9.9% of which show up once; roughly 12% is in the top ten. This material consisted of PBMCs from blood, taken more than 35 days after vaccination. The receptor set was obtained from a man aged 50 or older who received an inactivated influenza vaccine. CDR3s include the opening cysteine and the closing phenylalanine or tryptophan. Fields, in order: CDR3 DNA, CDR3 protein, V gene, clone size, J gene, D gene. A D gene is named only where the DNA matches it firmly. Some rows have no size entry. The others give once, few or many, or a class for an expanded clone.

TGTGCCAGCAGCTTAGAAGGGATCACAGATACGCAGTATTTT,CASSLEGITDTQYF,TRBV7-9,many,TRBJ2-3,.
TGTGCCAGCGTAATAGGGATCGGCTCCTACAATGAGCAGTTCTTC,CASVIGIGSYNEQFF,TRBV2,many,TRBJ2-1,.
TGTGCCATCTACCGCCGGGGGGACGAGCAGTACTTC,CAIYRRGDEQYF,TRBV21-1,.,TRBJ2-7,.
TGCAGCGTTGAGCGACTAGCGGGGAGCACAGATACGCAGTATTTT,CSVERLAGSTDTQYF,TRBV29-1,.,TRBJ2-3,TRBD2
TGTGCCAGCAGTGAAGGACCCTACGAGCAGTACTTC,CASSEGPYEQYF,TRBV2,many,TRBJ2-7,.
TGTGCCAGCAGCCAAGATCGTTCTACGGAGGGGGTCTACAATGAGCAGTTCTTC,CASSQDRSTEGVYNEQFF,TRBV4-2,.,TRBJ2-1,.
TGTGCCAGCAGCCAAGAAAAGGGTGTGGGAGCTTTCTTT,CASSQEKGVGAFF,TRBV3-1,few,TRBJ1-1,.
TGCAGTGCTCGCGGAGGACAGGGTGAGACCCAGTACTTC,CSARGGQGETQYF,TRBV20-1,.,TRBJ2-5,TRBD1
TGCAGCGTTGCAACAGGCCCGGGAGGCTACACCTTC,CSVATGPGGYTF,TRBV29-1,few,TRBJ1-2,.
TGTGCCAGCAGTCAGCGGGGTGAGGGCACAGATACGCAGTATTTT,CASSQRGEGTDTQYF,TRBV6-1,.,TRBJ2-3,TRBD2
TGTGCCAGCAGCTCCGGACTAGCGGCGTCGTTTCTCTCTGGGGCCAACGTCCTGACTTTC,CASSSGLAASFLSGANVLTF,TRBV7-3,few,TRBJ2-6,TRBD2
TGTGCCAGCAGGGGACAGGACAATATGAACACTGAAGCTTTCTTT,CASRGQDNMNTEAFF,TRBV6-1,few,TRBJ1-1,TRBD1
TGCGCCAGCAGCTTGGCTTTTCGCTTGCCCTACGAGCAGTACTTC,CASSLAFRLPYEQYF,TRBV5-1,few,TRBJ2-7,.
TGCGCCAGCAGCGAAGCGGACGGGATGAACACTGAAGCTTTCTTT,CASSEADGMNTEAFF,TRBV5-1,.,TRBJ1-1,.
TGTGCCTGGCAGCCGGGACTCAACGAGCAGTACTTC,CAWQPGLNEQYF,TRBV30,many,TRBJ2-7,.
TGTGCCAGCAGCTTAGCCGGCGGGAGGCAGTTCTTC,CASSLAGGRQFF,TRBV7-2,many,TRBJ2-1,TRBD2
TGTGCCAGCAGCCAAGTGGTCAGCTACAAGCAGTACTTC,CASSQVVSYKQYF,TRBV14,few,TRBJ2-7,.
TGTGCCAGCAGCGCCCTCGGGGTAGGGCCCTCCTACGAGCAGTACTTC,CASSALGVGPSYEQYF,TRBV11-2,.,TRBJ2-7,.
TGCAGTGCTAGACGAGACCAACGTGGCGCTTTCTTT,CSARRDQRGAFF,TRBV20-1,few,TRBJ1-1,.
TGCAGTGCTGCAATGCGCCTAGCGGGTCAAAATGAGCAGTTCTTC,CSAAMRLAGQNEQFF,TRBV20-1,few,TRBJ2-1,TRBD2
TGTGCCAGCAGGCACACTAGCAGACGAGCTAGCACAGATACGCAGTATTTT,CASRHTSRRASTDTQYF,TRBV28,.,TRBJ2-3,.
TGCAGTGCTGCCTTCGCGGGAGTCGGGCTATACGAGCAGTACTTC,CSAAFAGVGLYEQYF,TRBV20-1,few,TRBJ2-7,TRBD2
TGTGCCAGCTCATCGAGGGGAAGCACAGATACGCAGTATTTT,CASSSRGSTDTQYF,TRBV7-9,many,TRBJ2-3,.
TGTGCCAGCAGCTTATCACAGGGCTCTGGTGAGCAGTACTTC,CASSLSQGSGEQYF,TRBV7-9,few,TRBJ2-7,.